The source of this TCR beta chain is a study of T cell responses to AZD1222 COVID-19 vaccine. General study results and limits: Mapped onto spike, vaccine-associated CD4 TCRs spanned it and were dominant at 160-218 and 743-854. It should be noted that donors were predominantly white British and more often female, and clonal diversity was possibly underestimated. Recipients of two AZD1222 doses showed rising Spike-specific TCR breadth and depth. Repertoires in all cases were sampled only once the peak T cell response had passed.

Losses at the gene ends were 3 bases for V and 4 bases for J; bases not matched to a gene: 6. Germline V gene sequence: CDR1 MNHEY, CDR2 SVGEGT. The CDR3 has 14 amino acids. This clone occurred once. What it binds is not known. Profiled with immunoSEQ multiplex PCR; TCRdb holds only in-frame clones, not every one. Here the sample spans about 90,000 clones, 88% being singletons. This specimen consisted of peripheral blood, obtained on day 0 of MenACWY control vaccination. This receptor was obtained from an adult in good health. The chain links TRBV6-2 or TRBV6-3 to TRBJ2-7; 7 positions match TRBD1. This CDR3 reads CASSYRDSEYEQYF. CDR3 DNA sequence: TGTGCCAGCAGTTATCGGGACAGCGAATACGAGCAGTACTTC.